These 27 T cell receptor beta chains came from one sample sequenced in a study of multiple sclerosis patients with progressive multifocal leukoencephalopathy. Time point defined: before natalizumab initiation. The repertoire was sequenced with immunoSEQ multiplex PCR; TCRdb's copy has only in-frame clones and lacks some. The data hold roughly 30,000 clones, with approximately 91% observed a single time. The sequenced sample consisted of PBMCs. The receptors originated from a human donor with multiple sclerosis.

The CDR3 reads CASSLSRSYNEQFF. CDR3 bases: TGTGCCAGCAGTTTATCGCGGTCCTACAATGAGCAGTTCTTC. This chain connects TRBV28 to TRBJ2-1; D gene uncertain. The germline V gene has CDR1 MDHEN and CDR2 SYDVKM. Trimming took 1 base from V and 1 from J, leaving 5 bases between them. The CDR3 is made up of 14 amino acids.

The chain couples TRBV5-1 to TRBJ1-1; D gene ambiguous. CDR3 size: 13 residues. V was cut by 2 bases and J by 0 bases, with 5 bases left in between. Germline CDR1 SGHRS, CDR2 YFSETQ. The CDR3 here is CASSFRMNTEAFF. DNA of the CDR3: TGCGCCAGCAGCTTCAGGATGAACACTGAAGCTTTCTTT.

This rearrangement joins TRBV18 to TRBJ2-3; perhaps TRBD1 as D (6 bases). Germline V gene lookup returns CDR1 KGHSH and CDR2 LQKENI. V dropped 0 bases and J dropped 7 bases, with 26 bases sitting between them. The CDR3 extends over 19 amino acids. DNA of the CDR3: TGTGCCAGCTCACCACCTCGAACCGGGACATCCGTCTCAGGGAATACGCAGTATTTT. Residues: CASSPPRTGTSVSGNTQYF.

This chain links TRBV5-1 with TRBJ2-3; tentatively, D is TRBD1 (6 bases). V lost 0 bases, J lost 3 bases, and 14 bases lay in between. Germline V gene sequence: CDR1 SGHRS, CDR2 YFSETQ. This CDR3 region has 16 residues. The DNA of the CDR3 is TGCGCCAGCAGCTTGGGAGGCAGGGGAAGAACAGATACGCAGTATTTT. It is translated as CASSLGGRGRTDTQYF.

V is TRBV28 and J is TRBJ1-5; D gene uncertain. The CDR3 is made up of 13 amino acids. Trimming stripped 5 bases from V and 5 bases from J, with 10 bases between. Looked up from germline, CDR1 is MDHEN and CDR2 is SYDVKM. The CDR3 is CASSRHLYQPQHF. CDR3 nucleotides: TGTGCCAGCAGTCGACACCTTTATCAGCCCCAGCATTTT. The whole variable domain, remainder taken from reference TRBV28 and TRBJ1-5, is DVKVTQSSRYLVKRTGEKVFLECVQDMDHENMFWYRQDPGLGLRLIYFSYDVKMKEKGDIPEGYSVSREKKERFSLILESASTNQTSMYLCASSRHLYQPQHFGDGTRLSIL.

J is TRBJ1-1 and V is TRBV25-1; possible D gene TRBD1, 6 bases. The V end lost 2 bases, the J end lost 4 bases, and 14 bases lay between the germline ends. The germline CDR1 and CDR2 sequences are MGHDK and SYGVNS. The CDR3 spans 15 residues. DNA of the CDR3: TGTGCCAGCAGTGAAGGGGGCAGGGATGGCACTGAAGCTTTCTTT. Translation gives CASSEGGRDGTEAFF.

In its sample, this clone was seen once. This chain joins TRBV4-3 and TRBJ2-3; TRBD2 matches at 11 bases. V lost 3 bases and J lost 5; bases outside the gene matches: 10. CDR3 size: 17 residues. Germline-derived CDR1 and CDR2 are LGHNA and YSLEER. CDR3 DNA sequence: TGCGCCAGCAGCCAGGCGGGACTAGCGGAAGGAGGAGATACGCAGTATTTT. Protein sequence: CASSQAGLAEGGDTQYF.

This clone was seen more than once but under ten times. CDR3: CASSYSSGGSYGYTF. CDR3 coding DNA: TGTGCCAGCAGTTACTCATCAGGGGGGTCGTACGGCTACACCTTC. The chain recombines TRBV6-5 with TRBJ1-2; 7 nucleotides match TRBD1. The V gene end was trimmed by 0 bases and the J gene end by 8 bases; junction bases not matched to a gene: 9. The V gene's germline CDR1 is MNHEY and CDR2 SVGAGI. The CDR3 has 15 amino acids.

This clone appeared a few times. At the DNA level, this CDR3 is encoded by other sequences in the same sample as well. The chain links TRBV27 to TRBJ2-7; 12 nucleotides line up with TRBD2. Trimming removed 2 bases from V and 7 bases from J; junction bases left unmatched: 9. Germline CDR1 is MNHEY and CDR2 is SMNVEV (reference sequence). The CDR3 has 16 residues. CDR3 region: CASSLNRLAGVREQYF. The CDR3 DNA reads TGTGCCAGCAGTTTAAACCGACTAGCGGGAGTCAGGGAGCAGTACTTC.

This chain connects TRBV4-1 to TRBJ1-2; 9 bases line up with TRBD1. This CDR3 is built from 16 residues. J was trimmed by 1 base and V by 4 bases; bases with no gene match: 7. Germline lookup yields CDR1 MGHRA and CDR2 YSYEKL. The CDR3 spells CASSLRGTGINYGYTF. In DNA form, the CDR3 reads TGCGCCAGCAGCCTTCGGGGGACAGGGATTAACTATGGCTACACCTTC.

CDR3 sequence reads: CASSEKSWEEQFF. Written as DNA, the CDR3 is TGTGCCAGCAGTGAAAAGTCGTGGGAGGAGCAGTTCTTC. The chain recombines TRBV2 with TRBJ2-1; D might be TRBD2 (5 bases). This CDR3 contains 13 residues. Germline V lookup: CDR1 SNHLY, CDR2 FYNNEI. The V end was cut by 2 bases, the J end by 10 bases, with 12 bases between. Drawing the rest from reference TRBV2 and TRBJ2-1, the complete variable domain is EPEVTQTPSHQVTQMGQEVILRCVPISNHLYFYWYRQILGQKVEFLVSFYNNEISEKSEIFDDQFSVERPDGSNFTLKIRSTKLEDSAMYFCASSEKSWEEQFFGPGTRLTVL.

The chain employs TRBV5-1 and TRBJ1-1, with D unclear. V lost 0 bases, J lost 0 bases, and 6 bases lay in between. Germline CDR1 SGHRS, CDR2 YFSETQ. The CDR3 contains 14 residues. CDR3 residues: CASSLEGLNTEAFF. The CDR3 bases are TGCGCCAGCAGCTTGGAAGGGCTGAACACTGAAGCTTTCTTT.

The chain joins TRBV9 to TRBJ1-5; maybe TRBD1 (5 bases). The CDR3 consists of 14 residues. V lost 4 bases, J lost 3 bases, and 11 bases lay in between. The germline CDR1 and CDR2 sequences are SGDLS and YYNGEE. The CDR3 DNA sequence: TGTGCCAGCAGCCCGGGGGGGATCAATCAGCCCCAGCATTTT. Protein: CASSPGGINQPQHF.

This clone was observed once. This chain connects TRBV28 to TRBJ2-7; D is undetermined. Germline V lookup: CDR1 MDHEN, CDR2 SYDVKM. This CDR3 is 14 amino acids long. V lost 4 bases and J 2 bases, leaving 12 bases between the germline ends. In DNA, the CDR3 is TGTGCCAGCAGTTCCCCGAACGGCCCCTACGAGCAGTACTTC. This gives the protein CASSSPNGPYEQYF.

This chain uses TRBV5-4 with TRBJ1-1, with TRBD1 as a possible D gene (6 bases). The CDR3 sequence is 13 residues long. V dropped 4 bases and J dropped 6 bases, with 13 bases sitting between them. Germline V gene data show CDR1 as SGHNT and CDR2 as YYREEE (reference sequence). Here the CDR3 DNA reads TGTGCCAGCAGCCCACCGGGGGGCTCTGAAGCTTTCTTT. Translating it yields CASSPPGGSEAFF.

V is TRBV5-4 and J is TRBJ2-2; possible D gene TRBD2, 6 bases. V shed 0 bases and J shed 6 bases, with 12 bases lying between them. This CDR3 contains 15 residues. CDR1 and CDR2 (germline): SGHNT, YYREEE (reference sequence). CDR3 sequence reads: CASSLGGGGAGELFF. The CDR3 DNA reads TGTGCCAGCAGCTTGGGGGGAGGAGGCGCCGGGGAGCTGTTTTTT.

The J gene is TRBJ2-1, the V gene TRBV11-2, with TRBD2 identical over 10 bases. V gave up 4 bases and J gave up 10 bases; unmatched junction bases: 16. The CDR3 extends over 17 amino acids. Looked up from germline, CDR1 is SGHAT and CDR2 is FQNNGV. The CDR3 loop reads CASSSSLGLAGAKEQFF. The CDR3 region has the DNA TGTGCCAGCAGCTCCTCGCTGGGGCTAGCGGGAGCAAAGGAGCAGTTCTTC.

V usage is TRBV12-5 and J usage is TRBJ2-7, with D maybe TRBD2 (5 bases). The length of the CDR3 is 14 residues. The germline gives CDR1 LGHNT, CDR2 FRNRAP. Trimming shortened V by 4 bases and J by 0 bases, and 10 bases separated the two germline ends. CDR3 protein: CASGWRISSYEQYF. The CDR3 region has the DNA TGTGCTAGTGGTTGGAGGATAAGCTCCTACGAGCAGTACTTC.

The chain uses TRBV9 and TRBJ1-5; 9 bases match TRBD1. The ends lost 4 bases at V and 6 bases at J; junction bases unmatched: 5. The CDR3 sequence is 14 residues long. Looked up from germline, CDR1 is SGDLS and CDR2 is YYNGEE. CDR3 coding DNA: TGTGCCAGCAGCCCGGGACAGGGTCGTCAGCCCCAGCATTTT. Translated: CASSPGQGRQPQHF. Supplemented by reference TRBV9 and TRBJ1-5, the full variable domain reads DSGVTQTPKHLITATGQRVTLRCSPRSGDLSVYWYQQSLDQGLQFLIQYYNGEERAKGNILERFSAQQFPDLHSELNLSSLELGDSALYFCASSPGQGRQPQHFGDGTRLSIL.

The chain employs TRBV11-2 and TRBJ1-1, with D unresolved. V was pared by 3 bases and J by 2 bases, with 13 bases between. The CDR3 is made up of 15 amino acids. Germline V gives CDR1 SGHAT, CDR2 FQNNGV. CDR3 nucleotide sequence: TGTGCCAGCAGCTTTCAGGCAGGCATTAACACTGAAGCTTTCTTT. As protein: CASSFQAGINTEAFF.

This rearrangement joins TRBV14 to TRBJ2-1; no definite D call. The V end was cut by 1 base, the J end by 4 bases, with 14 bases between. From germline, CDR1 is SGHDN and CDR2 FVKESK. CDR3 size: 16 residues. The CDR3 DNA reads as TGTGCCAGCAGCCAAGGTTCGAGCTTGCTATACAATGAGCAGTTCTTC. It encodes CASSQGSSLLYNEQFF. The variable domain in full, with the rest retrieved from reference TRBV14 and TRBJ2-1, is EAGVTQFPSHSVIEKGQTVTLRCDPISGHDNLYWYRRVMGKEIKFLLHFVKESKQDESGMPNNRFLAERTGGTYSTLKVQPAELEDSGVYFCASSQGSSLLYNEQFFGPGTRLTVL.

The chain combines TRBV19 with TRBJ2-6, with D perhaps TRBD1 or TRBD2 (5 bases each). The ends were cut back, 3 bases at V and 0 bases at J, with 12 bases in the middle. Germline V gives CDR1 LNHDA, CDR2 SQIVND (reference sequence). The CDR3 covers 17 residues. The CDR3 is CASSIGTPSSGANVLTF. Written as DNA, the CDR3 is TGTGCCAGTAGTATTGGGACCCCCTCCTCTGGGGCCAACGTCCTGACTTTC. Full variable domain (missing parts from reference TRBV19 and TRBJ2-6): DGGITQSPKYLFRKEGQNVTLSCEQNLNHDAMYWYRQDPGQGLRLIYYSQIVNDFQKGDIAEGYSVSREKKESFPLTVTSAQKNPTAFYLCASSIGTPSSGANVLTFGAGSRLTVL.

The chain employs TRBV27 and TRBJ1-1; D not resolved. V dropped 5 bases and J dropped 5 bases, with 12 bases sitting between them. The CDR3 sequence is 13 residues long. In germline, CDR1 is MNHEY, CDR2 SMNVEV (reference sequence). The CDR3 sequence is CASSRSLGTEAFF. The CDR3 DNA reads as TGTGCCAGCAGTCGGTCCCTGGGTACTGAAGCTTTCTTT.

This chain joins TRBV2 and TRBJ2-1, with 11 bases that match TRBD2. The CDR3 spans 14 residues. Germline V CDR1 and CDR2: SNHLY, FYNNEI. With V trimmed by 3 bases and J by 8 bases, 3 bases remained unmatched. CDR3 in DNA: TGTGCCAGCAGTGATAGCGGGAGGGGTTATGAGCAGTTCTTC. Translated: CASSDSGRGYEQFF.

V gene TRBV7-2 combines with J gene TRBJ2-7, with 11 bases identical to TRBD2. Losses at the gene ends were 5 bases for V and 4 bases for J; bases not matched to a gene: 7. Germline CDR1 is SGHTA and CDR2 is FQGNSA. The CDR3 has 15 amino acids. CDR3 DNA: TGTGCCAGCAGCAGATCCACTAGCGGGGGTTACGAGCAGTACTTC. This codes for CASSRSTSGGYEQYF.

The V and J genes are TRBV10-3 and TRBJ2-1; no reliable D call. V was trimmed by 4 bases and J by 0 bases, leaving 13 bases between them. The length of the CDR3 is 16 residues. The germline CDR1 and CDR2 sequences are ENHRY and SYGVKD. The CDR3 loop is CAISGFRASSYNEQFF. CDR3 DNA sequence: TGTGCCATCAGTGGGTTCCGGGCGAGCTCCTACAATGAGCAGTTCTTC.

This chain joins TRBV19 and TRBJ1-5, with D unclear. Germline CDR1 and CDR2: LNHDA and SQIVND (reference sequence). Trimming stripped 3 bases from V and 6 bases from J, with 15 bases between. The CDR3 extends over 15 amino acids. This chain's CDR3 is CASSIKEWEGQPQHF. In DNA form, the CDR3 reads TGTGCCAGTAGTATTAAGGAGTGGGAGGGTCAGCCCCAGCATTTT.